What follows is one TCR beta chain and its context. The antigen remains undetermined. The record originates from a study of cytomegalovirus exposure and HLA in healthy donors. Study-wide findings and caveats: There were under 200 TCR beta chains listed as cytomegalovirus-associated. The finding came from a later analysis; first-cohort TCR clusters tended to co-occur in the roughly 110 validation repertoires.

TCRdb's copy holds only in-frame clones and misses some; the assay was immunoSEQ multiplex PCR. The sample has around 350,000 clones, 86% seen once. From germline, CDR1 is MNHEY and CDR2 SVGAGI. The V segment lost 6 bases and the J segment 2 bases; nucleotides outside the gene matches: 1. This CDR3 is 13 amino acids long. The source of this sequence is a woman aged 18-29 years in good health and CMV-seronegative. The sequencing input was PBMCs. The chain couples TRBV6-5 to TRBJ2-1; 7 bases line up with TRBD1. For the CDR3, the DNA is TGTGCCAGCAGGGGGACAGCCTACAATGAGCAGTTCTTC. As protein: CASRGTAYNEQFF.